A single sample is the source of the 8 T cell receptor beta chains below, sequenced in a study of blood T cell repertoires in COVID-19. The method was immunoSEQ multiplex PCR; TCRdb's version includes in-frame clones alone and lacks a portion of them. This repertoire shows about 260,000 clones, approximately 90% found once; its top ten account for about 2.2%. The sequencing input was peripheral blood. The receptors come from a woman aged 45-60 years who had recovered from COVID-19.

J is TRBJ1-2 and V is TRBV4-2, with D unclear. With 0 bases removed from V and 3 bases from J, the gap between germline ends came to 8 bases. The germline CDR1 and CDR2 sequences are LGHNA and YNFKEQ. This CDR3 has 14 residues. The CDR3 DNA reads as TGTGCCAGCAGCCAAGATAGGCAGGACTATGGCTACACCTTC. Residues: CASSQDRQDYGYTF.

V and J are TRBV18 and TRBJ2-7, with D perhaps matching TRBD1 (6 bases). Germline V gene data show CDR1 as KGHSH and CDR2 as LQKENI. This CDR3 is built from 14 residues. Between the trimmed V and J ends, which lost 4 bases and 2 bases, there was a span of 12 bases. CDR3 sequence (DNA): TGTGCCAGCTCACTTAAGACAGGAGCCTACGAGCAGTACTTC. It is translated as CASSLKTGAYEQYF.

The rearrangement links TRBV7-2 to TRBJ2-1, with TRBD2 identical over 8 bases. V lost 1 base and J lost 1; bases outside the gene matches: 3. The germline gives CDR1 SGHTA, CDR2 FQGNSA. The CDR3 has 16 amino acids. The CDR3 nucleotides read TGTGCCAGCAGCTTAGACCCGGGGGGGTCCTACAATGAGCAGTTCTTC. Translation: CASSLDPGGSYNEQFF.

This clone was picked up a small number of times. The V and J genes are TRBV27 and TRBJ1-1; perhaps TRBD1 as D (5 bases). The CDR3 spans 14 residues. V was shortened by 4 bases and J by 1 base, with 10 bases between the two germline ends. Germline V CDR1 and CDR2: MNHEY, SMNVEV (reference sequence). The CDR3 DNA reads as TGTGCCAGCAGTTGGGTCCAGGGGAACACTGAAGCTTTCTTT. Encoded protein: CASSWVQGNTEAFF.

This chain joins TRBV7-2 and TRBJ1-6; TRBD1 matches 8 bases. The CDR3 runs to 15 residues. J gave up 14 bases and V 5 bases, and 14 bases lay outside the gene matches. Per germline, CDR1 SGHTA and CDR2 FQGNSA. The CDR3, as DNA: TGTGCCAGCAGCCTGGGGGCAGGGGGCGCTTTCACCCTCCACTTT. It is translated as CASSLGAGGAFTLHF.

This sequence joins TRBV3-1 (or the pseudogene TRBV3-2) and TRBJ1-5, with D maybe TRBD1 (5 bases). The CDR3 is made up of 15 amino acids. V lost 4 bases to trimming and J lost 1 base, with 11 bases between them. Germline values: CDR1 LGHDT, CDR2 YNNKEL (reference sequence). CDR3 sequence reads: CASSLSRGSNQPQHF. The CDR3, as DNA: TGTGCCAGCAGCCTCTCGCGGGGGAGCAATCAGCCCCAGCATTTT.

The chain is built from TRBV6-5 and TRBJ1-1, with D uncertain. Trimming removed 2 bases at V and 0 bases at J, with 13 bases between. Germline-derived CDR1 and CDR2 are MNHEY and SVGAGI. The CDR3 has 16 residues. The CDR3 DNA is TGTGCCAGCAGTTACGACGGGGAAGGGCTGAACACTGAAGCTTTCTTT. Encoded protein: CASSYDGEGLNTEAFF.

The chain links TRBV6-6 to TRBJ1-3, with D tentatively TRBD1 (6 bases). In germline, CDR1 is MNHNY, CDR2 SVGAGI (reference sequence). The CDR3 has 15 residues. Trimming left V 6 bases short and J 3 bases short, with 15 bases between. The CDR3 bases are TGTGCCAGCAGCTCTACCACAGGGAGTGGAAACACCATATATTTT. Its protein product is CASSSTTGSGNTIYF.